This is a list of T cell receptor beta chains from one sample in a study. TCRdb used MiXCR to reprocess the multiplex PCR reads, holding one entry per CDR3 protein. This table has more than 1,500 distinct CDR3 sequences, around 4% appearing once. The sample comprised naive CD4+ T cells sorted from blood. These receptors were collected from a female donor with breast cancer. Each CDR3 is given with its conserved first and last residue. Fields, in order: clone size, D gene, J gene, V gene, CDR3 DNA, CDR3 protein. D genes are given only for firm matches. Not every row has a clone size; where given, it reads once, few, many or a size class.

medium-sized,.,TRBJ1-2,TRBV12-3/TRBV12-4,TGTGCCAGCAGTTCCCGCCTCATTCAGGGGTCTAATGGCTACACCTTC,CASSSRLIQGSNGYTF
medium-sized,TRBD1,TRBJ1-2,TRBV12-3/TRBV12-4,TGTGCCAGCACCCCGACAGGGGTAAACTATGGCTACACCTTC,CASTPTGVNYGYTF
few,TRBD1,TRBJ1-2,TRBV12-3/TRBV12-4,TGTGCCAGCAGCAAGGGACAGCCACCCTATGGCTACACCTTC,CASSKGQPPYGYTF
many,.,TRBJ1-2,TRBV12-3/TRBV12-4,TGTGCCAGCAGTCTTCCGGGACGGCACTATGGCTACACCTTC,CASSLPGRHYGYTF
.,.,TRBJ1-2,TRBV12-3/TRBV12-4,TGTGCCAGCAGTTCCAACAGGGAATCCGCCCATGGCTACACCTTC,CASSSNRESAHGYTF
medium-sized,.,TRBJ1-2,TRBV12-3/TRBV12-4,TGTGCCAGCAGCCCATTGGGGCTCTATGGCTACACCTTC,CASSPLGLYGYTF
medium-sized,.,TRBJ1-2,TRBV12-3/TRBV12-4,TGTGCCAGCAGTTTAGACTGGACGGAGAACTATGGCTACACCTTC,CASSLDWTENYGYTF
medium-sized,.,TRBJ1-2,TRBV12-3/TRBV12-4,TGTGCCAGCAGTTCTTTGGGCACTAACTATGGCTACACCTTC,CASSSLGTNYGYTF
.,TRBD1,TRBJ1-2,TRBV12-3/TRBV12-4,TGTGCCAGCAGTTTGGGTGGGACAGGTTCTGCTGGCTACACCTTC,CASSLGGTGSAGYTF
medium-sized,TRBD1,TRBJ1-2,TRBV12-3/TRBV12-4,TGTGCCAGCAGGCCCCGGGACAGGGACTATGGCTACACCTTC,CASRPRDRDYGYTF
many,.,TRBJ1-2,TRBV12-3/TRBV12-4,TGTGCCACCAGGGAGTATTTGGGCTATGGCTACACCTTC,CATREYLGYGYTF
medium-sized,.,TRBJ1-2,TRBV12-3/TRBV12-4,TGTGCCAGCAGTTTTGACGACCGGAGAGATGGCTACACCTTC,CASSFDDRRDGYTF
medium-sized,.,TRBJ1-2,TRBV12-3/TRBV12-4,TGTGCCAGCAGTTTGACAGGCCTCCCCTATGGCTACACCTTC,CASSLTGLPYGYTF
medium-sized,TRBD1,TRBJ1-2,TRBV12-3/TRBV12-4,TGTGCCAGCAGTTCTGGACAGGGAATGGGCTATGGCTACACCTTC,CASSSGQGMGYGYTF
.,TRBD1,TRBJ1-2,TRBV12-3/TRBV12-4,TGTGCCAGCAGACGTACAGGGGACTATGGCTACACCTTC,CASRRTGDYGYTF
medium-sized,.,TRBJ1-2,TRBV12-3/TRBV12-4,TGTGCCAGCAGTTTCCAGGGATTAGGCTACACCTTC,CASSFQGLGYTF
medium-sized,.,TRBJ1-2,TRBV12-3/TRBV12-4,TGTGCCAGCAGTTCCCCGGGTGGCTACACCTTC,CASSSPGGYTF
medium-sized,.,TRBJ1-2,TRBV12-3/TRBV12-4,TGTGCCAGCAGCTCCGCGGGGCGGAGACTCTATGGCTACACCTTC,CASSSAGRRLYGYTF
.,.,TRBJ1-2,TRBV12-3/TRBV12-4,TGTGCCAGCAGTCGGACGGGGTATGGCTACACCTTC,CASSRTGYGYTF
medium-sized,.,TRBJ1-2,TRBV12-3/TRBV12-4,TGTGCCAGCAGCCCGATGACTCGCTATGGCTACACCTTC,CASSPMTRYGYTF
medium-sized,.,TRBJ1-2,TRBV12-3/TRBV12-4,TGTGCCAGCAGTTTAGCGACGCTCGGTGGCTACACCTTC,CASSLATLGGYTF
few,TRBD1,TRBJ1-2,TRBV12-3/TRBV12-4,TGTGCCAGCAGCTCTGGGACAGCCTATGGCTACACCTTC,CASSSGTAYGYTF
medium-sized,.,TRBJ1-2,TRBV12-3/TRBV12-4,TGTGCCAGCAGTTCTAAGTCGGAGGCAGGCTACACCTTC,CASSSKSEAGYTF
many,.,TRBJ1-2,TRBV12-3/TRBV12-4,TGTGCCAGCAGTTTGGCCGGCACCTCCTATGGCTACACCTTC,CASSLAGTSYGYTF
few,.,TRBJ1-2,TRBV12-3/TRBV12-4,TGTGCCAGCAGTTTACTGGGACGAGGCTACACCTTC,CASSLLGRGYTF
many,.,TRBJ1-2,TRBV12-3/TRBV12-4,TGTGCCAGCCACGGGGTAGGCAGGACAACTAACTATGGCTACACCTTC,CASHGVGRTTNYGYTF
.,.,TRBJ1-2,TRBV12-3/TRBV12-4,TGTGCCAGCAGTTTCGATCTGTCGCGGGGCTATGGCTACACCTTC,CASSFDLSRGYGYTF
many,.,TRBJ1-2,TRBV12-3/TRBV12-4,TGTGCCAGCAGTTCCGGGTTAGTTTATGGCTACACCTTC,CASSSGLVYGYTF
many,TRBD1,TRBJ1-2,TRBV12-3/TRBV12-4,TGTGCCAGCGTTGCGGGAGGGACAGGGTCCTATGGCTACACCTTC,CASVAGGTGSYGYTF